The clone carrying this T cell receptor beta chain was seen ten or more times. Its antigen is still unknown. Isolation of PBMCs was performed on about 9.9 ml fresh peripheral blood. This record belongs to a study of T cells in Graves' hyperthyroidism and ophthalmopathy. The germline gives CDR1 SEHNR, CDR2 FQNEAQ (reference sequence). V was trimmed by 5 bases and J by 6 bases, leaving 10 bases between them. The CDR3 length is 12 residues. The source material, RNA transcripts, was used to amplify TCR beta CDR3 regions. The HTBI set primed first-round TCR CDR3 RT-PCR. Via MiXCR, TCRdb re-called the multiplex PCR reads, giving one row per CDR3 protein. The sample contains about 410,000 distinct CDR3 sequences, roughly 14% of which appear only once. Study conclusions and caveats: Ophthalmopathy was told apart from stable hyperthyroidism by a 13 V-J model.

The TCR sequence derives from a man in his late teens or twenties with Graves' ophthalmopathy. The rearrangement joins TRBV7-9 to TRBJ1-1; D call uncertain. Sequencing was performed on blood. CDR3 region: CASSRGGAEAFF. In DNA, the CDR3 is TGTGCCAGCAGCCGTGGTGGGGCTGAAGCTTTCTTT.